This T cell receptor (beta chain) was found in a study of shared clonotypes between healthy human individuals. In the case of this clone: A junction boundary mismatches the germline segment, possibly from a read error.

Deep-level running was used for the assay. Profiling relied on immunoSEQ multiplex PCR, and the TCRdb table lists in-frame clones only, not all of them. This sample has 520,000 or so clones, with 75% to 85% found just once. The germline CDR1 and CDR2 sequences are SGHTA and FQGNSA. The CDR3 consists of 12 residues. Donors were healthy HIV-negative adults without recent acute infections or vaccinations. The donors, all of them Caucasian adults, lived in Nashville, Tennessee. The genes are TRBV7-2 and TRBJ2-5; unclear D gene. The clonotype originates from a woman aged 40 to 55 in good health. Some clones in this sample may be carry-over from other donors' samples. Sequenced material: PBMCs. This CDR3 is CASTVAQGTQYF. The DNA for the CDR3 is TGTGCCAGCACCGTGGCCCAAGGGACCCAGTACTTC.